This TCR beta chain is from a study of beta chain features in type 1 diabetes (dated by TCRdb to 2017 to 2018). A note on the overall study: Mean age, gender distribution, total cell number and subset yield were not different between patients and healthy donors. A total of 100 million to 110 million sorted cells were examined across all samples, and a strong correlation was observed between cell number per subset and RNA yield. In the study, recently diagnosed type 1 diabetes patients and matched healthy donors were compared on the TCRB repertoires of their sorted circulating CD4+ T cell subsets. Naive and central memory subsets were obtained from all 28 donors, but regulatory and stem cell-like memory subsets were isolated from only 8 patients and about 8 healthy donors.

The entire amount of isolated RNA was reverse transcribed using the High Capacity cDNA Reverse Transcription Kit, so the sequenced TCRB transcripts were expressed ones. Deep immunoSEQ sequencing was performed on naive, central memory and regulatory T cell samples, with an average of roughly 4 million total reads per sample. After sorted cells were lysed in RLT buffer, RNA was extracted with DNase-treated RNeasy Micro or Mini kits, with the choice depending on cell number. Each cell subset was processed on its own to prevent cross-contamination, while patient and healthy donor samples were processed together. The immunoSEQ multiplex PCR was used to amplify TCRB sequences from cDNA, yielding 87-bp fragments that span the CDR3 region. Sequencing of the amplicons was performed on the Illumina HiSeq platform. Turning to the authors' computational methods: PCR bias was corrected computationally using synthetic template baselines, and reads within Hamming distance 2 were collapsed, with unmergeable singletons discarded. Reads were aligned to IMGT to assign V, D and J genes, CDR3 length, and insertions or deletions at six rearrangement sites. Clonotype counts were normalized to sorted cell number within each subset before computing true diversity and Gini coefficients with the tcR R package. Repertoire sharing was quantified using the overlap coefficient calculated on TCRB nucleotide sequences. In its TCRdb copy, this immuneACCESS table keeps in-frame sequences only and misses some clones. Where compared with another copy, unresolved V genes explain less than half of these, and the others have no known cause. That table supplies the V and J calls and clone size; D and trimming were determined from the DNA. The sample table lists 300,000 to 400,000 clones, roughly a tenth of them with a count of one. 1% of the sample is in the top ten clones.

General conclusions and limits of the study: At VDJ recombination sites, patients with type 1 diabetes made fewer insertions and deleted more nucleotides, a pattern implying thymic rearrangement abnormalities. Naive, central memory and regulatory TCRB repertoires appeared to be more alike among patients than among healthy donors. Type 1 diabetes patients showed a moderate but significant shortening of TCRB CDR3 length in all four CD4+ subsets. Shorter templates might have been favored by PCR, but patient and control samples were amplified and corrected together, so both groups would have been affected equally by any skew. Because small numbers of individuals were included in the HLA sub-analyses, any influence of HLA type on TCRB rearrangement was left unresolved. Because cDNA was sequenced instead of genomic DNA, activated cells with high expression could be over-represented, although the groups did not differ in activation or CD3 levels.

A single peripheral blood draw of approximately 110 mL on average was collected from each donor into heparinised tubes. A BD FACSAria II was used to sort naive, central memory, regulatory and stem cell-like memory CD4+ T cells with a panel that included CD45RO, CCR7, CD25, CD127, CD95 and CD27. Every sorted population had a purity above 98%. PBMCs were separated immediately by Lymphoprep density gradient centrifugation and were stained directly, without being cultured. So that batch effects would be minimized, each experiment stained and sorted samples in pairs, pairing one healthy donor with one patient. Points on this clone: No antigen is known for it. It has no much larger one-base neighbor in the sample; base qualities were not kept.

The clonotype was recovered from a man aged 25 to 40 with type 1 diabetes. Input material: central memory CD4+ T cells from blood.

The DNA sequence is TGTGCCAGCAGTTCGACCGGGGAAACTGGAAACACCATATATTTT. Its translation reads: CASSSTGETGNTIYF. Recombination connected TRBV28 to TRBJ1-3; no D gene can be assigned with confidence. From the cysteine up to the phenylalanine, the CDR3 has a length of 15 residues. Only the CDR3 region is kept as DNA, spanning 45 bases read in frame from base 1. The V and J ends are trimmed by 4 bases and 2 bases, leaving 12 bases between them. Via the germline V gene, CDR1 is MDHEN and CDR2 SYDVKM.